This T cell receptor beta chain originates from a study of early T cells in non-severe SARS-CoV-2 infection. Each cDNA molecule carried a unique molecular identifier. TCRdb recomputed calls from the 5' RACE reads with MiXCR, one row per CDR3 protein. The sample lists 88,000 or so distinct CDR3 sequences; under 15% were seen once. V was clipped by 2 bases and J by 4 bases, with 21 bases between them. From germline, CDR1 is SGHAT and CDR2 FQNNGV. The CDR3 spans 18 residues. The sequence was collected from an adult who was a healthcare worker with PCR-confirmed SARS-CoV-2 infection or an uninfected control (not recorded which). The sequenced sample consisted of whole blood. V is TRBV11-2 and J is TRBJ2-1; the D gene is possibly TRBD1 (6 bases). CDR3 DNA sequence: TGTGCCAGCAGCTTAAAGTTTCTACGACAGGTAATTTACAATGAGCAGTTCTTC. This gives the protein CASSLKFLRQVIYNEQFF.